This is a list of T cell receptor beta chains from one sample in a study of molecular identifiers for immune sequencing clone quantification. TCRdb analysed the PCR reads with MiXCR anew, one entry per CDR3 protein. The sample contains about 100,000 distinct CDR3 sequences, around a third of which appear only once. Specimen: naive CD8+ T cells from blood, with Jurkat cell RNA spiked in. These receptors all stem from a human donor in good health. Some libraries in this study had Jurkat cell RNA spiked in. The CDR3 runs from the conserved cysteine through the conserved F or W. Fields, in order: J gene, D gene, V gene, clone size, CDR3 DNA, CDR3 protein. A D gene is named only where the DNA matches it firmly. Some rows have no size entry. The others give once, few or many, or a class for an expanded clone.

TRBJ2-2,TRBD1,TRBV15,few,TGTGCCACCAGGGACAGGGGGATAGGGGACACCGGGGAGCTGTTTTTT,CATRDRGIGDTGELFF
TRBJ2-1,.,TRBV7-3,many,TGTGCCAGCAGCTCCCGCCACGACAATGAGCAGTTCTTC,CASSSRHDNEQFF
TRBJ2-7,.,TRBV11-2,.,TGTGCCAGCAGCTTGGAAGGGGGGGACGCGCAGTACTTC,CASSLEGGDAQYF
TRBJ2-7,.,TRBV10-3,.,TGTGCCAACAGTGAGACGTACGAGCAGTACTTC,CANSETYEQYF
TRBJ2-5,.,TRBV20-1,few,TGCAGTGCTACCCCTACTAGAGAAGAGACCCAGTACTTC,CSATPTREETQYF
TRBJ2-5,TRBD2,TRBV19,few,TGTGCCAGTAGTATAACGACTAGCGGCCTTCAAGAGACCCAGTACTTC,CASSITTSGLQETQYF
TRBJ2-3,TRBD2,TRBV5-1,many,TGCGCCAGCAGCCATGGACTAGCTTCAGATACGCAGTATTTT,CASSHGLASDTQYF
TRBJ2-5,.,TRBV25-1,.,TGTGCCAGCAGGGAAGCCTGGAAGGGCGTACAAGAGACCCAGTACTTC,CASREAWKGVQETQYF
TRBJ2-4,.,TRBV29-1,many,TGCAGCGTTGAAATAGGGAGCAAAAACATTCAGTACTTC,CSVEIGSKNIQYF
TRBJ2-7,.,TRBV7-2,many,TGTGCCAGCAGCTTAGGTTGGGGGGCCCACGAGCAGTACTTC,CASSLGWGAHEQYF
TRBJ1-6,.,TRBV11-2,.,TGTGCCAGCAGCTATAGGGGGAAGTCACCCCTCCACTTT,CASSYRGKSPLHF
TRBJ2-7,.,TRBV28,many,TGTGCCAGCAGTTCTACAGCTGGGGGCCCCTACGAGCAGTACTTC,CASSSTAGGPYEQYF
TRBJ2-5,TRBD2,TRBV6-6,many,TGTGCCACCTTAGCGGGAGGAGGTTCCAAAGAGACCCAGTACTTC,CATLAGGGSKETQYF
TRBJ2-7,TRBD1,TRBV12-3/TRBV12-4,.,TGTGCCAGCAGTTTCTTCGGACAGGGGGACGAGCAGTACTTC,CASSFFGQGDEQYF
TRBJ1-5,.,TRBV19,.,TGTGCCAGTACCGAGACACTCAGGGTCAATCAGCCCCAGCATTTT,CASTETLRVNQPQHF
TRBJ1-1,.,TRBV29-1,few,TGCAGCGTTAAAAGTGGTGGCTCCGAAGCTTTCTTT,CSVKSGGSEAFF
TRBJ1-6,.,TRBV7-9,few,TGTGCCAGCAGTACGGCGCTTGATTCACCCCTCCACTTT,CASSTALDSPLHF
TRBJ2-3,TRBD2,TRBV4-2,many,TGTGCCAGCAGCCAAGATTGGCTAGCGGGATATACAGATACGCAGTATTTT,CASSQDWLAGYTDTQYF
TRBJ2-7,.,TRBV5-1,.,TGCGCCAGCAGCTTGGGCGGGGCGCCTAACGAGCAGTACTTC,CASSLGGAPNEQYF
TRBJ2-1,.,TRBV4-3,few,TGCGCCAGCAGCCAAAACCGGGACAACCGGAGGCAGTTCTTC,CASSQNRDNRRQFF
TRBJ2-3,.,TRBV11-3,few,TGTGCCAGCAGCGGGGTCATTCCGGGACCGGGCACAGATACGCAGTATTTT,CASSGVIPGPGTDTQYF
TRBJ2-3,.,TRBV20-1,few,TGCAGTGCTAGAGTGGAGTCCGCAAGCCGACGGAGTACGCAGTATTTT,CSARVESASRRSTQYF
TRBJ2-5,.,TRBV13,few,TGTGCCAGCAGCTGGGGCAGGGGACGGTCAGAGACCCAGTACTTC,CASSWGRGRSETQYF
TRBJ1-6,.,TRBV19,.,TGTGCCAGTAGTACTGGGATTTCACCCCTCCACTTT,CASSTGISPLHF
TRBJ1-2,TRBD1,TRBV19,.,TGTGCCAGTAGTAACGGACAGGGGGTTTATGGCTACACCTTC,CASSNGQGVYGYTF
TRBJ2-5,TRBD1,TRBV24-1,.,TGTGCCACCAGTGGTTCCAGGGGGCGCGGGGAGCCCCAGTACTTC,CATSGSRGRGEPQYF
TRBJ1-1,.,TRBV28,.,TGTGCCAGCAGCACCCACAGCACTGAAGCTTTCTTT,CASSTHSTEAFF
TRBJ2-3,TRBD2,TRBV7-8,many,TGTGCCAGCAGCTTAGGGGTTTCTAGCGGATATTTT,CASSLGVSSGYF
TRBJ2-1,TRBD2,TRBV6-2/TRBV6-3,.,TGTGCCAGCAGTTTAGGAGAGCTAGCGGGAGACGATGAGCAGTTCTTC,CASSLGELAGDDEQFF
TRBJ2-7,TRBD1,TRBV6-6,.,TGTGCCAGCAGTTATTCAGGGGGACAGGGCAACTACGAGCAGTACTTC,CASSYSGGQGNYEQYF
TRBJ2-5,.,TRBV7-9,few,TGTGCCAGCAGCTTAGAGGCAGGGGTACAAGAGACCCAGTACTTC,CASSLEAGVQETQYF
TRBJ2-1,TRBD2,TRBV13,few,TGTGCCAGCAGCCATCCTAGCGGGAGGCCCTACAATGAGCAGTTCTTC,CASSHPSGRPYNEQFF
TRBJ2-7,TRBD2,TRBV4-2,.,TGTGCCAGCAGCCAAGAACGCGGGGGGATCCCCAACGAGCAGTACTTC,CASSQERGGIPNEQYF
TRBJ2-2,.,TRBV7-3,many,TGTGCCAGCAGCTTAACAGAGCGTGCGAACACCGGGGAGCTGTTTTTT,CASSLTERANTGELFF
TRBJ2-3,TRBD2,TRBV6-2/TRBV6-3,.,TGTGCCAGTCATCTAGCGGGAGCACCAGATACGCAGTATTTT,CASHLAGAPDTQYF
TRBJ2-2,.,TRBV7-2,.,TGTGCCAGCAGCCTAATCCGCGAGACGAAGAACACCGGGGAGCTGTTTTTT,CASSLIRETKNTGELFF
TRBJ2-1,TRBD2,TRBV7-2,many,TGTGCCAGCAGCTCTGTAGCGGGACCGCCCTACAATGAGCAGTTCTTC,CASSSVAGPPYNEQFF
TRBJ2-1,.,TRBV5-3,once,TGTGCCAGCACCAACAGGGCTGACTACAATGAGCAGTTCTTC,CASTNRADYNEQFF
TRBJ1-5,.,TRBV10-3,.,TGTGCCATCAGTGAGTCCCTGGGGGGTAGTCAGCCCCAGCATTTT,CAISESLGGSQPQHF
TRBJ2-3,TRBD1,TRBV7-9,.,TGTGCCAGCAGCCAAGGGACAGCAAGCACAGATACGCAGTATTTT,CASSQGTASTDTQYF
TRBJ2-3,.,TRBV2,few,TGTGCCAGCACCGAGGGGTCAGATACGCAGTATTTT,CASTEGSDTQYF
TRBJ2-7,.,TRBV7-6,few,TGTGCCAGCAGCACTGCAACAAGCTACGAGCAGTACTTC,CASSTATSYEQYF
TRBJ1-4,.,TRBV7-9,few,TGTGCCAGCAGCCGAACCGGGACCGATGAAAAACTGTTTTTT,CASSRTGTDEKLFF